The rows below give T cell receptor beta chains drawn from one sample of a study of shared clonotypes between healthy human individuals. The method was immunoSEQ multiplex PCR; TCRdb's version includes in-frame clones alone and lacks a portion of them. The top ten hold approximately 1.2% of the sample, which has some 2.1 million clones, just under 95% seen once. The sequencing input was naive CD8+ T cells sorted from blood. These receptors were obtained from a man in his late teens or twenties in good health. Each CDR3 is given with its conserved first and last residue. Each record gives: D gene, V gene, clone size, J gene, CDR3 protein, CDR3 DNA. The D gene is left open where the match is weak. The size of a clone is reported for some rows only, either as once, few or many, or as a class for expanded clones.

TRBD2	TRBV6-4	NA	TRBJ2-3	CASSASGGADTQYF	TGTGCCAGCAGTGCCAGCGGGGGGGCTGATACGCAGTATTTT
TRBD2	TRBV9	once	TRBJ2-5	CASSVGQRGQDQYF	TGTGCCAGCAGCGTAGGTCAGCGGGGCCAGGACCAGTACTTC
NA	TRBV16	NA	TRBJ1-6	CASSQWAAGPYSPLHF	TGTGCCAGCAGCCAATGGGCGGCAGGCCCATATTCACCCCTCCACTTT
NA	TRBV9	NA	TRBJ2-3	CASSQDLPGGTDTQYF	TGTGCCAGCAGCCAGGACCTCCCGGGGGGCACAGATACGCAGTATTTT
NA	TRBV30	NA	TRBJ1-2	CAWAMGSNYGYTF	TGTGCCTGGGCGATGGGCTCTAACTATGGCTACACCTTC
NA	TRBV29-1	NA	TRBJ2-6	CSVEGDISGANVLTF	TGCAGCGTTGAAGGAGACATCTCTGGGGCCAACGTCCTGACTTTC
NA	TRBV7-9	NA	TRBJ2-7	CASSLSETPYEQYF	TGTGCCAGCAGCTTAAGCGAAACTCCCTACGAGCAGTACTTC
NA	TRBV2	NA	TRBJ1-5	CASSAGPPDQPQHF	TGTGCCAGCAGTGCCGGGCCGCCTGATCAGCCCCAGCATTTT
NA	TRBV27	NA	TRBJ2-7	CASSLVRFPYEQYF	TGTGCCAGCAGTTTAGTTCGGTTTCCCTACGAGCAGTACTTC
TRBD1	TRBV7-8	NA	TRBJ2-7	CASSLAISWTGMSYEQYF	TGTGCCAGCAGCTTAGCGATTTCCTGGACAGGGATGTCCTACGAGCAGTACTTC
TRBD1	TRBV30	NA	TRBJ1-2	CAWSITPGTGEGYTF	TGTGCCTGGAGTATTACCCCCGGCACAGGGGAGGGCTACACCTTC
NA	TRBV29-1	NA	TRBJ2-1	CSSFMAGWVDEQFF	TGCAGCTCTTTCATGGCAGGGTGGGTCGATGAGCAGTTCTTC
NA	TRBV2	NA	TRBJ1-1	CASISTVNTEAFF	TGTGCCAGCATTTCGACAGTGAACACTGAAGCTTTCTTT
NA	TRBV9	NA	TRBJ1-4	CASSVGGEDEKLFF	TGTGCCAGCAGCGTAGGGGGGGAGGATGAAAAACTGTTTTTT
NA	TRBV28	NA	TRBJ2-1	CASSYPPSGYNEQFF	TGTGCCAGCAGTTACCCACCTAGTGGGTACAATGAGCAGTTCTTC
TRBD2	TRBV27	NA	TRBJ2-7	CASSLNGGAYEQYF	TGTGCCAGCAGTTTAAACGGGGGGGCCTACGAGCAGTACTTC
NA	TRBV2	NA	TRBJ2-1	CASSDPTHNEQFF	TGTGCCAGCAGTGACCCTACTCACAATGAGCAGTTCTTC
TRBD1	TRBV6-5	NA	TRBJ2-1	CASSYSDRGPNEQFF	TGTGCCAGCAGTTACTCGGACAGGGGCCCCAATGAGCAGTTCTTC
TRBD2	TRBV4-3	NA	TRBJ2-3	CASSQDLEREALTDTQYF	TGCGCCAGCAGCCAAGACTTAGAGCGGGAGGCACTCACAGATACGCAGTATTTT
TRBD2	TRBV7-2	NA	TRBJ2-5	CASSLLAGAETQYF	TGTGCCAGCAGCCTATTAGCGGGGGCGGAGACCCAGTACTTC
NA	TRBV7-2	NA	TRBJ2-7	CASSLEATSVFYEQYF	TGTGCCAGCAGCTTAGAGGCGACTTCTGTCTTCTACGAGCAGTACTTC
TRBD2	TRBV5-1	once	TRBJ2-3	CASSSGLAVTDTQYF	TGCGCCAGCAGCTCGGGACTAGCGGTCACAGATACGCAGTATTTT
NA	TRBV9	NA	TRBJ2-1	CASSGHGLGNEQFF	TGTGCCAGCAGCGGACATGGCCTGGGGAATGAGCAGTTCTTC
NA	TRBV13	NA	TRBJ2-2	CASSPGAGELFF	TGTGCCAGCAGCCCCGGCGCCGGGGAGCTGTTTTTT
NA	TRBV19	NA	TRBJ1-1	CASSRAPNTEAFF	TGTGCCAGTAGTAGGGCCCCGAACACTGAAGCTTTCTTT
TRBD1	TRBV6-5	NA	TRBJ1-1	CASSYRGQGTEAFF	TGTGCCAGCAGTTACAGGGGGCAGGGAACTGAAGCTTTCTTT